These T cell receptor beta chains were read from a single sample in a study of blood T cell repertoires in COVID-19. Profiling relied on immunoSEQ multiplex PCR, and the TCRdb table lists in-frame clones only, not all of them. The sample holds 140,000 to 150,000 clones; 80% are singletons and the top ten take 10% to 15%. Sequencing was performed on peripheral blood. The receptors originated from a man aged 55-75 years with active or convalescent COVID-19. CDR3s include the opening cysteine and the closing phenylalanine or tryptophan. Fields, in order: clone size, D gene, V gene, J gene, CDR3 DNA, CDR3 protein. A D gene is named only where the DNA matches it firmly. Not all rows give a size; the values are once, few, many and, for expanded clones, a class.

>NA|NA|TRBV19|TRBJ1-1
TGTGCCAGTAGCACCCGACAGGACGGGAACACTGAAGCTTTCTTT
CASSTRQDGNTEAFF
>NA|TRBD2|TRBV6-1|TRBJ2-1
TGTGCCAGCAGTGCCACCCCGGGACTAGCGGGAGGGGCGAATGAGCAGTTCTTC
CASSATPGLAGGANEQFF
>NA|NA|TRBV7-2|TRBJ2-7
TGTGCCAGCAGCACCTTAGTGGGGGGGCAGGTGGCCCACGAGCAGTACTTC
CASSTLVGGQVAHEQYF
>NA|TRBD1|TRBV19|TRBJ1-1
TGTGCCAGTAGTTTCTCTCGGACAGGGTCCACTGAAGCTTTCTTT
CASSFSRTGSTEAFF
>once|TRBD2|TRBV6-4|TRBJ2-1
TGTGCCAGCAGTGACCGGGAGGGCCTCGATGAGCAGTTCTTC
CASSDREGLDEQFF
>few|TRBD2|TRBV19|TRBJ2-1
TGTGCCAGTAGTATCTTCCCTAGCGGGAGGACCTACAATGAGCAGTTCTTC
CASSIFPSGRTYNEQFF
>NA|NA|TRBV4-2|TRBJ2-4
TGTGCCAGCAGCCCCGCGGCTTTCGGAGCAGGGAACATTCAGTACTTC
CASSPAAFGAGNIQYF
>once|TRBD2|TRBV20-1|TRBJ2-7
TGCAGTGCTAGTGGTCTAGCGGGGCACTCCTACGAGCAGTACTTC
CSASGLAGHSYEQYF
>once|TRBD1|TRBV7-3|TRBJ1-4
TGTGCCAGCAGCTCTACCGGGACAGGGGACGAAAAACTGTTTTTT
CASSSTGTGDEKLFF
>NA|TRBD2|TRBV9|TRBJ2-1
TGTGCCAGCAGCCCTGGGGGGGGGAATGAGCAGTTCTTC
CASSPGGGNEQFF
>NA|NA|TRBV4-2|TRBJ2-5
TGTGCCAGCAGCCAAGGTCACAAAGAGACCCAGTACTTC
CASSQGHKETQYF
>NA|NA|TRBV29-1|TRBJ2-1
TGCAGCGTGAGGTTCTTAGGTTTTGGTTCCTACAATGAGCAGTTCTTC
CSVRFLGFGSYNEQFF
>NA|NA|TRBV2|TRBJ1-1
TGTGCCAGCAGTGGCTCCGAGATCGAGGAAGCTGAAGCTTTCTTT
CASSGSEIEEAEAFF
>NA|NA|TRBV5-1|TRBJ1-5
TGCGCCAGCAGTCCTACAGGGTTGAGCAATCAGCCCCAGCATTTT
CASSPTGLSNQPQHF
>NA|NA|TRBV30|TRBJ2-2
TGTGCCTGGAGTGTATACTTGCAGGGCACCGGGGAGCTGTTTTTT
CAWSVYLQGTGELFF
>NA|NA|TRBV29-1|TRBJ1-1
TGCAGCGTTGCCCAGGGGCGGAACACTGAAGCTTTCTTT
CSVAQGRNTEAFF
>NA|TRBD1|TRBV7-9|TRBJ1-3
TGTGCCAGCAGCGTCCTCCGGGACAGGGGGCATGGAAACACCATATATTTT
CASSVLRDRGHGNTIYF
>few|TRBD1|TRBV7-3|TRBJ2-3
TGTGCCAGCAGTCAGGGGACAGCCAACACAGATACGCAGTATTTT
CASSQGTANTDTQYF
>few|TRBD1|TRBV4-3|TRBJ1-6
TGCGCCAGCAGCCAAGGGGACAGGAATTCACCCCTCCACTTT
CASSQGDRNSPLHF
>NA|NA|TRBV29-1|TRBJ1-1
TGCAGCGTTGTGGGCAGGGGCGAAGGTACTGAAGCTTTCTTT
CSVVGRGEGTEAFF
>few|TRBD2|TRBV24-1|TRBJ2-3
TGTGCCACCAGTAGCCAGCGGGAGGGTAGAGATACGCAGTATTTT
CATSSQREGRDTQYF
>NA|TRBD1|TRBV7-9|TRBJ2-3
TGTGCCAGCAGCACAGGACAGGGCACAGATACGCAGTATTTT
CASSTGQGTDTQYF
>once|NA|TRBV3-1/TRBV3-2|TRBJ1-2
TGTGCCAGCAGCCAAGCAGCTAACTATGGCTACACCTTC
CASSQAANYGYTF
>NA|NA|TRBV9|TRBJ2-7
TGTGCCAGCAGCCCCATGCCCTATCGCTCCTACGAGCAGTACTTC
CASSPMPYRSYEQYF
>NA|NA|TRBV11-2|TRBJ2-7
TGTGCCAGCAGCTTAGTAATCCACGAGCAGTACTTC
CASSLVIHEQYF
>NA|TRBD1|TRBV6-5|TRBJ1-1
TGTGCCAGCCGACAGGGGTTCACTGAAGCTTTCTTT
CASRQGFTEAFF
>once|TRBD1|TRBV7-8|TRBJ1-5
TGTGCCAGCAGCTTGAGCCGGGACAGGTTGCCGCCCCAGCATTTT
CASSLSRDRLPPQHF
>few|NA|TRBV4-1|TRBJ2-7
TGCGCCAGCAGCCAAGATTCCAGTTCCTACGAGCAGTACTTC
CASSQDSSSYEQYF
>few|NA|TRBV12-5|TRBJ1-5
TGTGCTAGTGGTTTGGGTACGGAGCAGCCCCAGCATTTT
CASGLGTEQPQHF
>NA|TRBD1|TRBV18|TRBJ2-3
TGTGCCAGCTCGCAACAGCTTTCAGGGGGTCTAACGCCAGATACGCAGTATTTT
CASSQQLSGGLTPDTQYF
>NA|TRBD2|TRBV28|TRBJ2-7
TGTGCCAGCAGCCAACCCGGGGGGGGGCACGAGCAGTACTTC
CASSQPGGGHEQYF
>NA|TRBD1|TRBV28|TRBJ1-3
TGTGCCAGCAGTTCTCTCGGACAGGCGGACACCATATATTTT
CASSSLGQADTIYF
>once|NA|TRBV7-6|TRBJ1-3
TGTGCCAGCAGCCCCCGCCGGGGAGGGTTTGCAAACACCATATATTTT
CASSPRRGGFANTIYF
>few|NA|TRBV7-8|TRBJ2-3
TGTGCCAGCAGCTTAACTGGGACTAGCACAGATACGCAGTATTTT
CASSLTGTSTDTQYF
>NA|NA|TRBV6-5|TRBJ1-5
TGTGCCAGCAGTTACGAGCGAGGGCCCTATCAGCCCCAGCATTTT
CASSYERGPYQPQHF
>few|NA|TRBV5-6|TRBJ1-5
TGTGCCAGCAGCTTGAGGGGGTCCAGGTCGCCCCAGCATTTT
CASSLRGSRSPQHF
>NA|NA|TRBV6-1|TRBJ1-5
TGTGCCAGCAGTGAACGGGGGACCCGTCCCAATCAGCCCCAGCATTTT
CASSERGTRPNQPQHF
>NA|TRBD2|TRBV13|TRBJ2-3
TGTGCCAGCAGCTGGACTAGCGGGAACACAGATACGCAGTATTTT
CASSWTSGNTDTQYF
>NA|NA|TRBV10-3|TRBJ1-4
TGTGCCATCAGTGAGAAGGGGGTCTTAACTAATGAAAAACTGTTTTTT
CAISEKGVLTNEKLFF
>NA|TRBD1|TRBV7-9|TRBJ2-2
TGTGCCAGCAGCTACAGACAGGGGGCCGGGGAGCTGTTTTTT
CASSYRQGAGELFF
>NA|NA|TRBV7-8|TRBJ2-7
TGTGCCAGCAGCCTTGGGGGGAGGACCGAGCAGTACTTC
CASSLGGRTEQYF
>NA|NA|TRBV7-2|TRBJ2-2
TGTGCCAGCAGCAACGCGGTCGGGAACACCGGGGAGCTGTTTTTT
CASSNAVGNTGELFF
>NA|TRBD1|TRBV12-5|TRBJ2-7
TGTGCTAGTGGTCCCGGGACAGGGGGGGTCGAGCAGTACTTC
CASGPGTGGVEQYF
>NA|TRBD1|TRBV2|TRBJ2-7
TGTGCCAGCAGCTCACAGGGGGAGGAGTACGAGCAGTACTTC
CASSSQGEEYEQYF
>NA|TRBD1|TRBV18|TRBJ1-4
TGTGCCAGCTCACCACGCCGCGACAGGGGGGAAAAACTGTTTTTT
CASSPRRDRGEKLFF
>NA|NA|TRBV27|TRBJ1-3
TGTGCCAGCAGTTCCCCCGGGGGACACACCATATATTTT
CASSSPGGHTIYF
>once|NA|TRBV14|TRBJ2-3
TGTGCCAGCAGCCATAGGGCAGGGCCCCAGGATACGCAGTATTTT
CASSHRAGPQDTQYF